This T cell receptor (beta chain) emerged from a study of response to subunit inactivated influenza vaccine. Worth noting for this clonotype: Its antigen is undetermined.

V was pared by 5 bases and J by 2 bases, with 16 bases between. Germline V CDR1 and CDR2: SGHRS, YFSETQ. There are 15 residues in the CDR3. In TCRdb, the RT-PCR reads were re-called with MiXCR into one record per CDR3 protein. The table lists about 780,000 distinct CDR3 sequences, around a sixth of them singletons. The study, taken as a whole, reports: Each seasonal influenza vaccination, the authors suggested, recruits few new T cells.

Material: PBMCs from blood, obtained 5 days after vaccination. The chain combines TRBV5-1 with TRBJ2-5; a weak D match, TRBD1 (6 bases). This sequence was found in a man aged 50 to 59 who received an inactivated influenza vaccine. DNA for the CDR3: TGCGCCAGCAGTCGATCAGGGGAGACTCAAGAGACCCAGTACTTC. This gives the protein CASSRSGETQETQYF.